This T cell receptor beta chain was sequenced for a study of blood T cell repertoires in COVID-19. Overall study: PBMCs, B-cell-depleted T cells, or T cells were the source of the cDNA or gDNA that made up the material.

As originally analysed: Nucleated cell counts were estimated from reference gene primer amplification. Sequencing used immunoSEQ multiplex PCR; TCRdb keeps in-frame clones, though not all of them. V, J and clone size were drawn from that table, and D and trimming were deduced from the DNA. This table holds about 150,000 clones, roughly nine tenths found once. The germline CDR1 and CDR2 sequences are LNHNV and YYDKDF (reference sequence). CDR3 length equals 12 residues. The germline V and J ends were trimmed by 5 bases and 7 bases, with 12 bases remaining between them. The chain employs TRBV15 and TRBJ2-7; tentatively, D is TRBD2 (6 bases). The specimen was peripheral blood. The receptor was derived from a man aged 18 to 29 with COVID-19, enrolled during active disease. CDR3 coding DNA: TGTGCCACCAGCCAAAGCGGGTGGGAGCAGTACTTC. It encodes CATSQSGWEQYF. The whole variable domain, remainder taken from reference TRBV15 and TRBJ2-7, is DAMVIQNPRYQVTQFGKPVTLSCSQTLNHNVMYWYQQKSSQAPKLLFHYYDKDFNNEADTPDNFQSRRPNTSFCFLDIRSPGLGDTAMYLCATSQSGWEQYFGPGTRLTVT.